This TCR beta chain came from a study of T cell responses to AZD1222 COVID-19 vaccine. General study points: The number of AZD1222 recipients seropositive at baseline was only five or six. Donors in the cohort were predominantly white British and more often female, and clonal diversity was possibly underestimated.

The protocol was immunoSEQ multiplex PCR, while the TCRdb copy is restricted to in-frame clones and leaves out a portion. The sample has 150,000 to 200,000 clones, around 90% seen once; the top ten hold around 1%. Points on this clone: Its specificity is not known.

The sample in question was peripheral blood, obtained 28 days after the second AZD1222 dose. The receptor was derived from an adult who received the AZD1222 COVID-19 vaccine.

The CDR3 nucleotides read TGTGCCAGCAGTTCCAACGGAGAAAAACTGTTTTTT. It specifies CASSSNGEKLFF. V gene TRBV12-3 or TRBV12-4 combines with J gene TRBJ1-4; D is unresolved. Deletions cut 4 bases from V and 8 bases from J, with 8 bases between. The CDR3 spans 12 residues.